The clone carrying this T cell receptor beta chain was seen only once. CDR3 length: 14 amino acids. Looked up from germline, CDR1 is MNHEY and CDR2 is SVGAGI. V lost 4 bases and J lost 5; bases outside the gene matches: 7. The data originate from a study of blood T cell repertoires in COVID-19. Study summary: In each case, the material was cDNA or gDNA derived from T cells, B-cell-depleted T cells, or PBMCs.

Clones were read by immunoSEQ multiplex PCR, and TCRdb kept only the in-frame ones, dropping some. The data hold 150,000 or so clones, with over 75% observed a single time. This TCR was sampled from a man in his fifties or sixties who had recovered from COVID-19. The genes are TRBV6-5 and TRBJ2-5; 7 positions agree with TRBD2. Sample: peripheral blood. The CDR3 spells CASSWSGGVETQYF. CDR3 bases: TGTGCCAGCAGTTGGTCGGGGGGAGTCGAGACCCAGTACTTC.